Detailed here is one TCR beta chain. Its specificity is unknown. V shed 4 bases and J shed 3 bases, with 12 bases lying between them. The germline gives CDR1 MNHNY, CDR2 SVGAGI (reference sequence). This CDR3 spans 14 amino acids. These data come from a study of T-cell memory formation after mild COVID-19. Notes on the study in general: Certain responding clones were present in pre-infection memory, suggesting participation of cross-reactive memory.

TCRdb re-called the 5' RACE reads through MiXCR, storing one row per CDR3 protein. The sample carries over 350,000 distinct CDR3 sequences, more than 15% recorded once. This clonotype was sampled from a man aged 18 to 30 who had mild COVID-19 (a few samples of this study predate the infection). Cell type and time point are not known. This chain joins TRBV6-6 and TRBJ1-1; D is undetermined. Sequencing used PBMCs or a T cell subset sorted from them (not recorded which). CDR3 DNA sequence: TGTGCCAGCAGTTCGAGGGAGACGCACACTGAAGCTTTCTTT. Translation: CASSSRETHTEAFF.